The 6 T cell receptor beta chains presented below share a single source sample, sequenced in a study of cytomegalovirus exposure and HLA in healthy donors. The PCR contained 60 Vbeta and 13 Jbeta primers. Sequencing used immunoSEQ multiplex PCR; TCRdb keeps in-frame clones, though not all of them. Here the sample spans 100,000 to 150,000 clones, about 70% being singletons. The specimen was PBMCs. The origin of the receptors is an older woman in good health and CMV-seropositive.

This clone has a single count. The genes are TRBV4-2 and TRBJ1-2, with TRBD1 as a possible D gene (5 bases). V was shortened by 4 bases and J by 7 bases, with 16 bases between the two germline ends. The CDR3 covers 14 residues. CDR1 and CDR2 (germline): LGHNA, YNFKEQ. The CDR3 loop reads CASSPYAGVSGYTF. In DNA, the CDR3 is TGTGCCAGCAGCCCGTATGCGGGGGTCTCTGGCTACACCTTC.

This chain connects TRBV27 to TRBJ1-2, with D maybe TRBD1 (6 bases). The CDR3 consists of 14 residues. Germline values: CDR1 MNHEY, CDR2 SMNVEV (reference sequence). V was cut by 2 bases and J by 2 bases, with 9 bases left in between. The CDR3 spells CASSLGDTNYGYTF. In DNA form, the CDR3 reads TGTGCCAGCAGTTTAGGGGACACCAACTATGGCTACACCTTC.

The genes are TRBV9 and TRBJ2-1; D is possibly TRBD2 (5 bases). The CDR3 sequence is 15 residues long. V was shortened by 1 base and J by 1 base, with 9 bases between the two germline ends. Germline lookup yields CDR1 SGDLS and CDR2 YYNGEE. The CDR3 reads CASSVLDSSYNEQFF. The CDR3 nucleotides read TGTGCCAGCAGCGTATTGGACTCTTCCTACAATGAGCAGTTCTTC.

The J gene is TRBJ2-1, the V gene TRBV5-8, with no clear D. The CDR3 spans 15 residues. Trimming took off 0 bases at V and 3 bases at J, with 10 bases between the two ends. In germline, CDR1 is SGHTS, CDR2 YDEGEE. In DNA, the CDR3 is TGTGCCAGCAGCTTGGGTGGCAGAATCTACAATGAGCAGTTCTTC. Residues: CASSLGGRIYNEQFF.

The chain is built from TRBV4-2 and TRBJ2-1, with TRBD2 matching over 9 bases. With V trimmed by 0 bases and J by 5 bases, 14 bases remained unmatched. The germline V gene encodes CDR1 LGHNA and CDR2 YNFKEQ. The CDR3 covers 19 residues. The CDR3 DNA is TGTGCCAGCAGCCAAGAAAAGGCAGGTCTAGCGGGGTTCAACAATGAGCAGTTCTTC. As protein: CASSQEKAGLAGFNNEQFF.

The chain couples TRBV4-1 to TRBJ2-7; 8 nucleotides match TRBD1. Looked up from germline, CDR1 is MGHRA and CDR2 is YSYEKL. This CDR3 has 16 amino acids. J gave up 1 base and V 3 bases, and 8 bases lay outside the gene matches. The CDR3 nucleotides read TGCGCCAGCAGCCATGCCGGGACAGGACCTTCCTACGAGCAGTACTTC. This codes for CASSHAGTGPSYEQYF.